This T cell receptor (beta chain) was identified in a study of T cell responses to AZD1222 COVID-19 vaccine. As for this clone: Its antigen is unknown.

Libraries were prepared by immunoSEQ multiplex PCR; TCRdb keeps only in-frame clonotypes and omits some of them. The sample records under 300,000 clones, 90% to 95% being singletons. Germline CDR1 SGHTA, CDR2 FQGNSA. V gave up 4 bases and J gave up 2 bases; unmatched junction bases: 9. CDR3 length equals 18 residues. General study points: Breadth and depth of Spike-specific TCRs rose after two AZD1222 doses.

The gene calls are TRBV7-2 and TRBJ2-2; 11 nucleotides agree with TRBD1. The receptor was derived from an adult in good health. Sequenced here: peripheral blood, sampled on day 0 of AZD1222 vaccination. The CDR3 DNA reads TGTGCCAGCAGCTCCATCCCGGGACAGGGGGGTAACACCGGGGAGCTGTTTTTT. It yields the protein CASSSIPGQGGNTGELFF. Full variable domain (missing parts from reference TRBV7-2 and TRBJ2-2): GAGVSQSPSNKVTEKGKDVELRCDPISGHTALYWYRQSLGQGLEFLIYFQGNSAPDKSGLPSDRFSAERTGGSVSTLTIQRTQQEDSAVYLCASSSIPGQGGNTGELFFGEGSRLTVL.